This T cell receptor (beta chain) emerged from a study of T cell repertoires in cytomegalovirus infection. In the study overall: Indicated by public TCR beta signatures were CMV infection and matching HLA type. Study outcomes and limitations: CMV-specific TCR beta clonotypes restricted by HLA-C dominated the ex vivo response.

TCRdb passed the reads through MiXCR, listing each CDR3 protein once. Here the sample spans 450,000 to 600,000 distinct CDR3 sequences, about 33% being singletons. Note on this clonotype: The antigen remains unidentified. Germline and junction disagree at one end, which may indicate a read error.

The CDR3 is 14 amino acids. The germline CDR1 and CDR2 sequences are SGHTA and FQGNSA. Material: cultured PBMCs, obtained from culture after CMV antigen stimulation. J is TRBJ1-5 and V is TRBV7-2; D not certain. The clonotype was recovered from a human donor in good health (CMV status not recorded). Some clones in this sample may be carry-over from other donors' samples. The chain's CDR3 is CASGLRAGPQPQHF. The DNA for the CDR3 is TGTGCCAGCGGCTTGCGTGCAGGCCCCCAGCCCCAGCATTTT. Full variable domain (rest looked up from reference TRBV7-2 and TRBJ1-5): GAGVSQSPSNKVTEKGKDVELRCDPISGHTALYWYRQSLGQGLEFLIYFQGNSAPDKSGLPSDRFSAERTGGSVSTLTIQRTQQEDSAVYLCASGLRAGPQPQHFGDGTRLSIL.